These 4 T cell receptor beta chains were all obtained from the same sample, sequenced in a study of blood T cell repertoires in COVID-19. The assay was immunoSEQ multiplex PCR, and TCRdb's table has in-frame clones only and misses some. The table shows about 110,000 clones, with about two thirds occurring only once. Sequenced sample: peripheral blood. The receptors stem from a woman in her thirties or forties with acute or convalescent COVID-19.

The chain uses TRBV6-1 and TRBJ2-7, with D tentatively TRBD1 (5 bases). Looked up from germline, CDR1 is MNHNS and CDR2 is SASEGT. Deletions cut 2 bases from V and 5 bases from J, with 13 bases between. The CDR3 runs 14 residues. This CDR3 reads CASSEIGAWDEQYF. The CDR3 DNA follows: TGTGCCAGCAGTGAAATTGGGGCGTGGGACGAGCAGTACTTC.

The CDR3 spells CASSPPTDGNTIYF. CDR3 DNA sequence: TGTGCCAGCTCACCACCGACAGACGGAAACACCATATATTTT. The rearrangement uses TRBV18 and TRBJ1-3, with a possible D match to TRBD1 (5 bases). V was shortened by 0 bases and J by 4 bases, with 7 bases between the two germline ends. From germline, CDR1 is KGHSH and CDR2 LQKENI. The CDR3 runs 14 residues. Complete variable domain (other parts from reference TRBV18 and TRBJ1-3): NAGVMQNPRHLVRRRGQEARLRCSPMKGHSHVYWYRQLPEEGLKFMVYLQKENIIDESGMPKERFSAEFPKEGPSILRIQQVVRGDSAAYFCASSPPTDGNTIYFGEGSWLTVV.

This clone was seen only a few times. The J gene is TRBJ2-7, the V gene TRBV18, with 8 bases aligning to TRBD1. The CDR3 consists of 14 residues. In germline, CDR1 is KGHSH, CDR2 LQKENI. Unmatched junction bases numbered 5, after V lost 3 bases and J lost 4 bases. The CDR3 loop is CASSPDRGRYEQYF. The CDR3 DNA follows: TGTGCCAGCTCACCTGACAGGGGACGGTACGAGCAGTACTTC.

The chain links TRBV2 to TRBJ2-5; 8 positions agree with TRBD2. Germline assignment: CDR1 SNHLY and CDR2 FYNNEI. The CDR3 spans 16 residues. V shed 1 base and J 7 bases; nucleotides not matched to a gene: 11. CDR3 nucleotides: TGTGCCAGCAGTGAAGGAGCCACTAGCGGTGGTGGGACCCAGTACTTC. Translating it yields CASSEGATSGGGTQYF. Filled out from reference TRBV2 and TRBJ2-5, the complete variable domain reads EPEVTQTPSHQVTQMGQEVILRCVPISNHLYFYWYRQILGQKVEFLVSFYNNEISEKSEIFDDQFSVERPDGSNFTLKIRSTKLEDSAMYFCASSEGATSGGGTQYFGPGTRLLVL.